A single sample gave rise to the 3 T cell receptor beta chains below, sequenced in a study of T-cell reconstitution after alpha-beta-depleted transplantation in children. Using unique molecular identifiers, the investigators prepared the TCRbeta library. TCRdb re-analysed the PCR reads in MiXCR, keeping a single row per CDR3 protein. The sample holds about 610,000 distinct CDR3 sequences, over 9.5% seen once. Sequenced material: PBMCs from the stem cell graft donor, taken from the stem cell graft. The receptors were gathered from a human donor who donated a stem cell graft to a child with acute myeloid leukemia.

This clonotype came up a few times. The gene calls are TRBV20-1 and TRBJ2-5, with 9 bases lining up with TRBD1. Germline CDR1 is DFQATT and CDR2 is SNEGSKA (reference sequence). The CDR3 spans 13 residues. The J segment lost 5 bases and the V segment lost 6 bases, leaving 7 bases of the junction unmatched. The chain's CDR3 is CSASTGGGETQYF. DNA for the CDR3: TGCAGTGCGAGCACAGGGGGCGGCGAGACCCAGTACTTC.

The chain uses TRBV29-1 and TRBJ1-1; maybe TRBD1 (5 bases). This CDR3 comprises 15 residues. Germline V lookup: CDR1 SQVTM, CDR2 ANQGSEA. Trimming cost V 6 bases and J 1 base, with 18 bases left between them. CDR3 sequence (DNA): TGCAGCGTAAGATACCGTTGGGGCTCGAACACTGAAGCTTTCTTT. This codes for CSVRYRWGSNTEAFF. Full variable domain (remainder filled in from reference TRBV29-1 and TRBJ1-1): SAVISQKPSRDICQRGTSLTIQCQVDSQVTMMFWYRQQPGQSLTLIATANQGSEATYESGFVIDKFPISRPNLTFSTLTVSNMSPEDSSIYLCSVRYRWGSNTEAFFGQGTRLTVV.

The table lists this clonotype with a few counts. The V gene is TRBV30, the J gene TRBJ2-7; 10 nucleotides line up with TRBD1. This CDR3 comprises 13 residues. The germline V gene encodes CDR1 GTSNPN and CDR2 SVGIG (reference sequence). After removal of 0 bases from V and 5 bases from J, the junction contained 1 base not matched to a gene. The CDR3 nucleotides read TGTGCCTGGAGTGTAGGGACAGGGGACGAGCAGTACTTC. Translation: CAWSVGTGDEQYF.